The 10 T cell receptor beta chains below all came from one sample that was sequenced in a study of CD8 T cells in Susac syndrome (dated by TCRdb to between 2019 and 2020). Library generation was performed with the immunoSEQ multiplex PCR assay. RNA was extracted using the RNeasy kit, and about 0.5 to 1 ug of the RNA was reverse transcribed with random hexamers. TCRdb ran its own pipeline on the public reads, namely fastp trimming at Q25 and MiXCR clone calling, and kept in-frame beta chains. Rows are combined by CDR3 protein, so each entry shows the most common genes and DNA. Present in this sample are some 200,000 distinct CDR3 sequences, approximately 95% of which were seen just once. The ten largest clones add up to roughly 0.1% of the sample. The sample taken for sequencing was CD4+ T cells from PBMCs. These receptors all come from a human donor with multiple sclerosis.

The chain couples TRBV25-1 to TRBJ1-1; 7 positions agree with TRBD1. The CDR3 sequence is 14 residues long. Germline CDR1 is MGHDK and CDR2 is SYGVNS. The V segment lost 3 bases and the J segment 0 bases; nucleotides outside the gene matches: 1. CDR3 nucleotide sequence: TGTGCCAGCAGTGAGGGGACAGTGAACACTGAAGCTTTCTTT. Residues: CASSEGTVNTEAFF.

The chain carries TRBV20-1 and TRBJ2-1; 7 bases are a match to TRBD1. This CDR3 comprises 12 residues. The V segment lost 3 bases and the J segment 4 bases; nucleotides outside the gene matches: 0. CDR1 and CDR2 (germline): DFQATT, SNEGSKA (reference sequence). The CDR3 reads CSARGQYNEQFF. In DNA form, the CDR3 reads TGCAGTGCTAGGGGACAGTACAATGAGCAGTTCTTC.

The V gene is TRBV5-1, the J gene TRBJ2-5; the D gene is possibly TRBD2 (5 bases). Between the trimmed V and J ends, which lost 0 bases and 5 bases, there was a span of 11 bases. The CDR3 covers 14 residues. Germline CDR1 is SGHRS and CDR2 is YFSETQ. The DNA of the CDR3 is TGCGCCAGCAGCTTGGGCTGGCGAGGGGAGACCCAGTACTTC. Amino acids: CASSLGWRGETQYF.

V gene TRBV9 combines with J gene TRBJ1-2, with TRBD1 identical over 8 bases. Germline V gene lookup returns CDR1 SGDLS and CDR2 YYNGEE. This CDR3 contains 18 residues. V trimming: 4 bases; J trimming: 1 base; junction bases outside the gene matches: 15. CDR3 coding DNA: TGTGCCAGCAGCCCGGACCTTACGACAGGGGCCTTTAACTATGGCTACACCTTC. Its protein is CASSPDLTTGAFNYGYTF.

This clonotype has only one observation. The CDR3 DNA is TGCGCCAGCAGCTTGTTGTCTCAGAACACTGAAGCTTTCTTT. Protein product: CASSLLSQNTEAFF. This chain joins TRBV5-1 and TRBJ1-1; D remains ambiguous. This CDR3 spans 14 amino acids. V lost 1 base and J 1 base, leaving 8 bases between the germline ends. The germline V gene has CDR1 SGHRS and CDR2 YFSETQ.

The chain has TRBV6-1 and TRBJ2-4; D is unresolved. This CDR3 spans 15 amino acids. The germline V and J ends were trimmed by 6 bases and 2 bases, with 14 bases remaining between them. Germline V gene data show CDR1 as MNHNS and CDR2 as SASEGT. The CDR3 DNA reads TGTGCCAGCAGGGGCGTGGGGATCACCAAAAACATTCAGTACTTC. Translated: CASRGVGITKNIQYF.

This clonotype was recorded only once. The rearrangement joins TRBV20-1 to TRBJ2-1, with TRBD1 matching over 8 bases. J gave up 5 bases and V 5 bases, and 11 bases lay outside the gene matches. Germline V gene sequence: CDR1 DFQATT, CDR2 SNEGSKA (reference sequence). This CDR3 comprises 15 residues. This chain's CDR3 is CSASWTGTVHNEQFF. The CDR3 bases are TGCAGTGCTTCTTGGACAGGGACGGTCCACAATGAGCAGTTCTTC.

J is TRBJ2-5 and V is TRBV6-5; D is unresolved. V was pared by 5 bases and J by 6 bases, with 16 bases between. The CDR3 is 14 amino acids. The germline gives CDR1 MNHEY, CDR2 SVGAGI. The CDR3 nucleotides are TGTGCCAGCAGTACCGACATCGTATCACAGACCCAGTACTTC. It is translated as CASSTDIVSQTQYF.

The chain links TRBV9 to TRBJ2-5; D unresolved. V was trimmed by 0 bases and J by 2 bases, leaving 14 bases between them. The CDR3 extends over 16 amino acids. CDR1 and CDR2 (germline): SGDLS, YYNGEE. The DNA for the CDR3 is TGTGCCAGCAGCGTAGTAGGGCGGCCCGCACAAGAGACCCAGTACTTC. It encodes CASSVVGRPAQETQYF.

This sequence joins TRBV15 and TRBJ2-7; 7 bases are shared with TRBD1. The CDR3 is made up of 13 amino acids. The J segment lost 2 bases and the V segment lost 6 bases, leaving 4 bases of the junction unmatched. The V gene's germline CDR1 is LNHNV and CDR2 YYDKDF (reference sequence). CDR3: CATRTGAAYEQYF. In DNA form, the CDR3 reads TGTGCCACCAGAACAGGGGCCGCCTACGAGCAGTACTTC.